Below, 2 T cell receptor beta chains from the same sample are listed, as sequenced in a study of T cells in Graves' hyperthyroidism and ophthalmopathy. RNA transcripts gave rise to amplified TCR beta CDR3 regions. During a first-round RT-PCR of the TCR CDR3, the HTBI primer set was used. Each CDR3 protein is one row after TCRdb ran MiXCR on the multiplex PCR reads. Of under 350,000 distinct CDR3 sequences listed, less than 30% were seen once; the top ten hold roughly a quarter. The specimen was blood. These receptors came from a man aged 40-55 years with Graves' hyperthyroidism that later progressed to Graves' ophthalmopathy.

This clonotype has at least ten counts. The gene calls are TRBV6-2 or TRBV6-3 and TRBJ2-3, with D possibly TRBD2 on 6 matching bases. V was pared by 9 bases and J by 0 bases, with 13 bases between. This CDR3 is built from 14 residues. Germline CDR1 and CDR2: MNHEY and SVGEGT. The CDR3 here is CASLRGPSTDTQYF. The CDR3 DNA follows: TGTGCCAGTTTGCGGGGTCCTAGCACAGATACGCAGTATTTT.

The chain couples TRBV27 to TRBJ2-7, with TRBD1 identical over 9 bases. Per germline, CDR1 MNHEY and CDR2 SMNVEV (reference sequence). CDR3 size: 17 residues. The V segment lost 2 bases and the J segment 6 bases; nucleotides outside the gene matches: 14. The CDR3 here is CASSLRVAGQGTSEQYF. The CDR3, as DNA: TGTGCCAGCAGTTTAAGGGTCGCGGGACAGGGTACATCCGAGCAGTACTTC.